This T cell receptor (beta chain) was obtained from a study of blood T cell repertoires in COVID-19. The wider study: From the United States, Italy and Spain came samples of acute and convalescent COVID-19.

In the study's own analysis: Reference gene primers were amplified, and this amplification served to estimate nucleated cell counts. Libraries were prepared by immunoSEQ multiplex PCR; TCRdb keeps only in-frame clonotypes and omits some of them. V and J calls and clone size are copied from that table; D and trimming were computed from the DNA. The table lists 150,000 to 200,000 clones, roughly 89% of them singletons. The source is a woman between 18 and 29 years old who had recovered from COVID-19. The sample comprised peripheral blood.

The CDR3 bases are TGTGCCAGCAGTCGGACAGGGGGGACGGGTTACTATGGCTACACCTTC. Protein: CASSRTGGTGYYGYTF. The rearrangement joins TRBV7-2 to TRBJ1-2, with TRBD1 matching over 10 bases. Germline CDR1 SGHTA, CDR2 FQGNSA. Germline trimming cut 6 bases from V and 3 bases from J; bases unmatched to any gene: 10. The CDR3 length is 16 residues.